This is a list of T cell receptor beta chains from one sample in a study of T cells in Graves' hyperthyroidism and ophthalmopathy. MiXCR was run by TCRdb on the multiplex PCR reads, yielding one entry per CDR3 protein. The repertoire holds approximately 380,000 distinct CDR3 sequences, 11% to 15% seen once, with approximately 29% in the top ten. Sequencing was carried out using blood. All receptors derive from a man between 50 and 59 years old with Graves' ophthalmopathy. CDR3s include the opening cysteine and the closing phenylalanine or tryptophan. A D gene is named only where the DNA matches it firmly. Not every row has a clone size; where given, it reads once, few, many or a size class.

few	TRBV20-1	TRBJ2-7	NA	CSARDLARGDEQYF	TGCAGTGCTAGAGATTTGGCCAGGGGCGACGAGCAGTACTTC
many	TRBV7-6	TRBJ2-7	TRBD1	CASSLDRGYEQYF	TGTGCCAGCAGCTTAGACAGGGGCTACGAGCAGTACTTC
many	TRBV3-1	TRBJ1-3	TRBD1	CASSPTGVSGNTIYF	TGTGCCAGCAGCCCGACAGGGGTCTCTGGAAACACCATATATTTT
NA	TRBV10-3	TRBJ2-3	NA	CAISVGRSTDTQYF	TGTGCCATCAGTGTAGGACGCAGCACAGATACGCAGTATTTT
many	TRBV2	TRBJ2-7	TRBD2	CASSGAGLAGYEQYF	TGTGCCAGCAGTGGTGCGGGACTAGCGGGCTACGAGCAGTACTTC
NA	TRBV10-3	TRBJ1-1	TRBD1	CASSLEQGGNTEAFF	TGTGCCAGCAGCCTAGAACAGGGGGGGAACACTGAAGCTTTCTTT
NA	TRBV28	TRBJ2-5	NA	CASSFVGAGETQYF	TGTGCCAGCAGTTTTGTGGGGGCCGGGGAGACCCAGTACTTC
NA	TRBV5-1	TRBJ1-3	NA	CASSTSDSISGNTIYF	TGCGCCAGCAGCACCTCGGACAGCATCTCTGGAAACACCATATATTTT
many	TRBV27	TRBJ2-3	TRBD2	CASSRLIAGGADTQYF	TGTGCCAGCAGTCGCCTCATAGCGGGAGGTGCGGATACGCAGTATTTT
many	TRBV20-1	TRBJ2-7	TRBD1	CSARDPGQDRGQYF	TGCAGTGCTAGAGATCCCGGACAGGATCGTGGGCAGTACTTC
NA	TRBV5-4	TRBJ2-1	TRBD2	CASSYDGASGPNEQFF	TGTGCCAGCAGCTACGACGGGGCTAGCGGGCCAAATGAGCAGTTCTTC
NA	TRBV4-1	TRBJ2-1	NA	CASSQEWPSSYNEQFF	TGCGCCAGCAGCCAAGAATGGCCCAGCTCCTACAATGAGCAGTTCTTC
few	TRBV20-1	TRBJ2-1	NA	CSARDASLVGAYNEQFF	TGCAGTGCTAGAGATGCTAGTCTGGTTGGCGCCTACAATGAGCAGTTCTTC
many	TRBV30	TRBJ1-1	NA	CAWSVRRLNTEAFF	TGTGCCTGGAGTGTACGCAGGCTGAACACTGAAGCTTTCTTT